The sequence of this T cell receptor (beta chain) was determined in a study of response to subunit inactivated influenza vaccine. Study-level points and caveats: Every seasonal influenza vaccination brings in few new T cells, the authors suggested.

CDR1 and CDR2 (germline): WSHSY, SAAADI. The CDR3 extends over 11 amino acids. Between the trimmed V and J ends, which lost 7 bases and 6 bases, there was a span of 8 bases. In its sample, this clonotype was seen many times. Its target is not known. TCRdb re-analysed the RT-PCR reads in MiXCR, keeping a single row per CDR3 protein. The table lists 710,000 or so distinct CDR3 sequences, roughly 14% of them singletons. Here the sequenced sample was PBMCs from blood, taken roughly 12 days after vaccination. The sequence came from a man aged 45 to 65 who received an inactivated influenza vaccine. The chain employs TRBV10-2 and TRBJ2-3; TRBD1 is a possible D gene (6 bases). The CDR3 region has the DNA TGCGCCAGCACCCAGGGGGATACGCAGTATTTT. Translating it yields CASTQGDTQYF.